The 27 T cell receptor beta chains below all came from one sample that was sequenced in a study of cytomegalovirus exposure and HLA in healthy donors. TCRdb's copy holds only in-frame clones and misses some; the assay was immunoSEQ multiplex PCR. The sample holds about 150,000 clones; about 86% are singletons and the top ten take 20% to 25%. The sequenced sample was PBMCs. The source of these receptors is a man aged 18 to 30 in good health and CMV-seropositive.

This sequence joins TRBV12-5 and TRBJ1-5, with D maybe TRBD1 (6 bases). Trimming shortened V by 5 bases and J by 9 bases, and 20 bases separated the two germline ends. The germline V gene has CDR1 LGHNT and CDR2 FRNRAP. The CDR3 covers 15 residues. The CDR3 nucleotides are TGTGCTAGTGGTGACGACAGGCTGAGTCCCGGGCCCCAGCATTTT. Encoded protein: CASGDDRLSPGPQHF. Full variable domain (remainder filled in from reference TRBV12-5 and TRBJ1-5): DARVTQTPRHKVTEMGQEVTMRCQPILGHNTVFWYRQTMMQGLELLAYFRNRAPLDDSGMPKDRFSAEMPDATLATLKIQPSEPRDSAVYFCASGDDRLSPGPQHFGDGTRLSIL.

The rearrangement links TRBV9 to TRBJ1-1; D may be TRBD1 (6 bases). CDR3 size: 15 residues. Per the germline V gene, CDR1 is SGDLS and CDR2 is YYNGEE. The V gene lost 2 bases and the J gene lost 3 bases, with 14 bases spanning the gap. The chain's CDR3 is CASSVDPRQDTEAFF. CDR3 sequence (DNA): TGTGCCAGCAGCGTCGACCCCAGACAGGACACTGAAGCTTTCTTT.

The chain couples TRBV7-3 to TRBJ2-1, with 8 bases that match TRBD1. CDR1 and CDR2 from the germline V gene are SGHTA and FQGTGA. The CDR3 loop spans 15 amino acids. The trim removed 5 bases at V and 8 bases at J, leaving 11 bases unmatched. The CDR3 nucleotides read TGTGCCAGCAGCCCAAGGGGGACAGGTGGCTATGAGCAGTTCTTC. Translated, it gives CASSPRGTGGYEQFF.

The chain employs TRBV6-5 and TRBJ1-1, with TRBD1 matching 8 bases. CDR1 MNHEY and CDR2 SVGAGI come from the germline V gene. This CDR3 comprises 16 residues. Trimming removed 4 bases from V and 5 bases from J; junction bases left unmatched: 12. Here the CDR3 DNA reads TGTGCCAGCAGTTTCTATAGACAGGGGCGGGCTACTGAAGCTTTCTTT. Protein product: CASSFYRQGRATEAFF.

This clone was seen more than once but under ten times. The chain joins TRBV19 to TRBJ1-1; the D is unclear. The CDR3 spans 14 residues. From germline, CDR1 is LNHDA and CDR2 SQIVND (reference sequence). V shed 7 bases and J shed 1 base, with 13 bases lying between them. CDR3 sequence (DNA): TGTGCCAGTACTCTCTCGGTGCGGAACACTGAAGCTTTCTTT. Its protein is CASTLSVRNTEAFF.

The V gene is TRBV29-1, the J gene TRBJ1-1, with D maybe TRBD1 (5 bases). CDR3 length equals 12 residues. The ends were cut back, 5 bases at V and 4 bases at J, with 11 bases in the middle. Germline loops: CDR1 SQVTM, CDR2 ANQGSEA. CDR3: CSVRGGRTEAFF. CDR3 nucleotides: TGCAGCGTTAGGGGAGGGCGCACTGAAGCTTTCTTT.

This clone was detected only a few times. In DNA, the CDR3 is TGTGCCAGCGGGATTTGGGGCAGGGGGTCGGACACTGAAGCTTTCTTT. The encoded protein is CASGIWGRGSDTEAFF. V gene TRBV7-9 combines with J gene TRBJ1-1; TRBD1 matches at 7 bases. The CDR3 has 16 residues. V lost 8 bases and J lost 3; bases outside the gene matches: 15. Per the germline V gene, CDR1 is SEHNR and CDR2 is FQNEAQ (reference sequence).

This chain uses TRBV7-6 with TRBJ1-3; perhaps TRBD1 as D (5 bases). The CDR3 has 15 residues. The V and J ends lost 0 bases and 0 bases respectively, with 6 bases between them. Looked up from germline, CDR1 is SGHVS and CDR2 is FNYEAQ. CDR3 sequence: CASSLAGDSGNTIYF. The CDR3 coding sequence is TGTGCCAGCAGCTTAGCAGGGGACTCTGGAAACACCATATATTTT.

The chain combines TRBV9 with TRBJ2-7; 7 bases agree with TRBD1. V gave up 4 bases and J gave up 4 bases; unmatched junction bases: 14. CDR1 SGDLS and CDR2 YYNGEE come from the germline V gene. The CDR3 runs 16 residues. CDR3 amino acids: CASSSQGERGRYEQYF. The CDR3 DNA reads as TGTGCCAGCAGCTCCCAGGGGGAGAGGGGTCGGTACGAGCAGTACTTC.

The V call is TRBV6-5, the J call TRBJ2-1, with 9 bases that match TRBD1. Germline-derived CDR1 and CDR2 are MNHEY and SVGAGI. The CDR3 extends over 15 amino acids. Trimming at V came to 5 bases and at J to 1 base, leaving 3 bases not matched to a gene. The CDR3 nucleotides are TGTGCCAGCAGTCGGGGACAGGGTTCCTACAATGAGCAGTTCTTC. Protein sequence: CASSRGQGSYNEQFF.

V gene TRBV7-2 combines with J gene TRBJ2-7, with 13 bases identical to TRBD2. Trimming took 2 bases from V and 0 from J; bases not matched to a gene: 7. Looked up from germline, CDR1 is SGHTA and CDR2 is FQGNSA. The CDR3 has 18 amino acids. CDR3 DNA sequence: TGTGCCAGCAGCTTATTGAGGGGACTAGCGGGGCCCTCCTACGAGCAGTACTTC. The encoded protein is CASSLLRGLAGPSYEQYF.

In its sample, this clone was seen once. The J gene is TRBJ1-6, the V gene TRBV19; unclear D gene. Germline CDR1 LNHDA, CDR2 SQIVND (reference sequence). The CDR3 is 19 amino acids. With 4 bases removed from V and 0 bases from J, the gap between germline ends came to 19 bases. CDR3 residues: CASSTDGFSGSSYNSPLHF. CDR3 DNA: TGTGCCAGTAGTACCGACGGGTTCTCTGGAAGCTCCTATAATTCACCCCTCCACTTT.

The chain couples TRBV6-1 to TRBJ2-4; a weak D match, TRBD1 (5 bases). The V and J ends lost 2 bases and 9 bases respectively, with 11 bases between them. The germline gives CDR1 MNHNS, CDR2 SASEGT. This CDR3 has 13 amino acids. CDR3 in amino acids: CASSELPGPIQYF. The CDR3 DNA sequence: TGTGCCAGCAGTGAACTTCCAGGGCCCATTCAGTACTTC.

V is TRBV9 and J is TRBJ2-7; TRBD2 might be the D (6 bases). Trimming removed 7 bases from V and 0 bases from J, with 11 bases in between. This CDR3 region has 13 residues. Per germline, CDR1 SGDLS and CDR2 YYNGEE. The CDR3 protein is CASARDFSYEQYF. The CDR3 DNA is TGTGCCAGCGCCCGGGACTTCTCCTACGAGCAGTACTTC.

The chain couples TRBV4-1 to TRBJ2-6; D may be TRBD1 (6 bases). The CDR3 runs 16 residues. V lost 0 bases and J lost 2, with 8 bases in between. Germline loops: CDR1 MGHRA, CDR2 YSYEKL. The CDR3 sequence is CASSQDSGAGANVLTF. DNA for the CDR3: TGCGCCAGCAGCCAAGATTCAGGGGCTGGGGCCAACGTCCTGACTTTC.

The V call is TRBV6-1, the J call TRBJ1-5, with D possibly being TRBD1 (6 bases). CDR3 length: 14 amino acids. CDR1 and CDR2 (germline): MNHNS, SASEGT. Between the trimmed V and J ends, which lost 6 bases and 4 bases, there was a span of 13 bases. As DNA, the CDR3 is TGTGCCAGCAGAACCGGGACAAATAATCAGCCCCAGCATTTT. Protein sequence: CASRTGTNNQPQHF.

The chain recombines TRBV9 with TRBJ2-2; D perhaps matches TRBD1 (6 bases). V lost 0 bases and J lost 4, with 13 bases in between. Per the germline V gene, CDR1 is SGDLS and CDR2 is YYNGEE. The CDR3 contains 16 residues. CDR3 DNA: TGTGCCAGCAGCGTAGCTGTGGGACATTCCACCGGGGAGCTGTTTTTT. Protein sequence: CASSVAVGHSTGELFF. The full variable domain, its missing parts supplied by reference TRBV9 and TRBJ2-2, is DSGVTQTPKHLITATGQRVTLRCSPRSGDLSVYWYQQSLDQGLQFLIQYYNGEERAKGNILERFSAQQFPDLHSELNLSSLELGDSALYFCASSVAVGHSTGELFFGEGSRLTVL.

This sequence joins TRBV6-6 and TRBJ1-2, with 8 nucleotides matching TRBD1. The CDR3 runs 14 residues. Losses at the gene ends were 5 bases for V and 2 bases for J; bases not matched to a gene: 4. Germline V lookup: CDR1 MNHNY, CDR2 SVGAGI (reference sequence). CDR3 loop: CASSGDRGNYGYTF. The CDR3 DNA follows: TGTGCCAGCAGTGGTGACAGGGGAAACTATGGCTACACCTTC.

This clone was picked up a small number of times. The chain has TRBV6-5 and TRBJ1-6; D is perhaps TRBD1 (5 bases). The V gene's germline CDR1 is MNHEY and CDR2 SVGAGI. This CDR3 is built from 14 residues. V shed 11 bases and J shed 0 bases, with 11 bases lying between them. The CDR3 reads CASPGRSYNSPLHF. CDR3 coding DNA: TGTGCCTCCCCAGGGCGCTCCTATAATTCACCCCTCCACTTT.

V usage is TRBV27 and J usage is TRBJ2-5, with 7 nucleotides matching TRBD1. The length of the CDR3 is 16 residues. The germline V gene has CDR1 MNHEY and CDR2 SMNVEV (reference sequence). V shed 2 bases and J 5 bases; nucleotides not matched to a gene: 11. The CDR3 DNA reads TGTGCCAGCAGTTTAGTCCCAGGGGGACCTCGGGAGACCCAGTACTTC. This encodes CASSLVPGGPRETQYF.

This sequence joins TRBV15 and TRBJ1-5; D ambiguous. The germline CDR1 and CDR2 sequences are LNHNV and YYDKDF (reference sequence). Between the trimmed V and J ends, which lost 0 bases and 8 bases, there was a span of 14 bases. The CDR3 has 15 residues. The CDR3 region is CATSRDSQPEEPQHF. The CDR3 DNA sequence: TGTGCCACCAGCAGAGATTCGCAGCCCGAGGAGCCCCAGCATTTT.

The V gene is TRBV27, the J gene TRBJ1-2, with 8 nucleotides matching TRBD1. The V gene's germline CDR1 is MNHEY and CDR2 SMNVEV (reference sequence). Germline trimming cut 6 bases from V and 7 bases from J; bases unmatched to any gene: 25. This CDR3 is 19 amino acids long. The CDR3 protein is CASSTGVLRTGREAGGYTF. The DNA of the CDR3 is TGTGCCAGCAGCACGGGGGTCCTTCGGACAGGGAGAGAAGCCGGTGGCTACACCTTC.

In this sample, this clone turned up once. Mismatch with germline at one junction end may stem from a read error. The CDR3 bases are TGTGCCAGCAGGTTGGGGAGGCAGTACTTC. It is translated as CASRLGRQYF. The chain uses TRBV5-8 and TRBJ2-7; perhaps TRBD2 as D (5 bases). The germline gives CDR1 SGHTS, CDR2 YDEGEE. The CDR3 length is 10 residues.

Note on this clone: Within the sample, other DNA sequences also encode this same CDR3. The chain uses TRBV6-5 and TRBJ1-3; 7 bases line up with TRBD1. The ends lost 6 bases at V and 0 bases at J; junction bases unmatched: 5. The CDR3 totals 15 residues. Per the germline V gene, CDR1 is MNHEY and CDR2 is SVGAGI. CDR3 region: CASRRQGSSGNTIYF. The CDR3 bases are TGTGCCAGCAGGAGACAGGGAAGCTCTGGAAACACCATATATTTT.

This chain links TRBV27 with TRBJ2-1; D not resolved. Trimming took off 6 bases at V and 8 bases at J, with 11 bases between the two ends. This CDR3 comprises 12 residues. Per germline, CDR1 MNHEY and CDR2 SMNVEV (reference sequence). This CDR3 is CASSPTQDEQFF. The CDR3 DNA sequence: TGTGCCAGCAGCCCCACCCAGGATGAGCAGTTCTTC.

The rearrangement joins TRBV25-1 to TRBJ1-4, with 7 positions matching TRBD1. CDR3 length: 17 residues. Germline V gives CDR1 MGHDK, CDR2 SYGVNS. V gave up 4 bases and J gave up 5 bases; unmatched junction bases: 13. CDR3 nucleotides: TGTGCCAGCAGTGGGGCCGGGACAGTGGAAGGGAATGAAAAACTGTTTTTT. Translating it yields CASSGAGTVEGNEKLFF.

CDR3 region: CASSTTGNTIYF. The CDR3 region has the DNA TGTGCCAGCAGCACTACAGGAAACACCATATATTTT. The chain links TRBV7-2 to TRBJ1-3; no definite D call. Germline CDR1 SGHTA, CDR2 FQGNSA. Deletions cut 5 bases from V and 4 bases from J, with 6 bases between. This CDR3 spans 12 amino acids. Full variable domain (outside the CDR3, taken from reference TRBV7-2 and TRBJ1-3): GAGVSQSPSNKVTEKGKDVELRCDPISGHTALYWYRQSLGQGLEFLIYFQGNSAPDKSGLPSDRFSAERTGGSVSTLTIQRTQQEDSAVYLCASSTTGNTIYFGEGSWLTVV.